Listed below are T cell receptor beta chains from one sample, sequenced in a study of blood T cell repertoires in COVID-19. Only in-frame clones appear in the TCRdb table, and some are missing; sequencing was by immunoSEQ multiplex PCR. The top ten clones hold approximately 3% of a sample with 180,000 or so clones, around four fifths of them seen once. The sample consisted of peripheral blood. These receptors all stem from a woman older than 75 with active or convalescent COVID-19. The CDR3 runs from the conserved cysteine through the conserved F or W. A D gene is named only where the DNA matches it firmly. Some rows mark clone size as missing; the rest say once, few, many or name a class of expanded clone.

clone_size | d_call | j_call | v_call | cdr3_aa | cdr3_nt
. | . | TRBJ1-2 | TRBV28 | CASSLGAGLYGYTF | TGTGCCAGCAGTTTAGGTGCAGGGCTTTATGGCTACACCTTC
few | TRBD1 | TRBJ1-5 | TRBV7-9 | CASSLVGQGRRQPQHF | TGTGCCAGCAGCTTAGTTGGACAGGGGAGACGTCAGCCCCAGCATTTT
. | . | TRBJ1-4 | TRBV5-1 | CASSSGTVNEKLFF | TGCGCCAGCAGCTCCGGGACTGTTAATGAAAAACTGTTTTTT
. | . | TRBJ1-2 | TRBV5-8 | CASSLRSGASGVRNGYTF | TGTGCCAGCAGCTTGCGGTCCGGTGCCTCGGGGGTCAGGAATGGCTACACCTTC
. | TRBD1 | TRBJ1-2 | TRBV7-9 | CASSFAPGQGSYGYTF | TGTGCCAGCAGCTTCGCACCGGGACAGGGGAGCTATGGCTACACCTTC
. | TRBD2 | TRBJ2-3 | TRBV9 | CASSVESSGLDTQYF | TGTGCCAGCAGCGTAGAGAGTAGCGGGTTGGATACGCAGTATTTT
once | . | TRBJ1-6 | TRBV6-5 | CASSYSISGFESPLHF | TGTGCCAGCAGTTACTCGATCTCCGGGTTTGAATCACCCCTCCACTTT
. | . | TRBJ2-3 | TRBV6-5 | CASSNRGTDTQYF | TGTGCCAGCAGTAACAGGGGCACAGATACGCAGTATTTT
many | TRBD2 | TRBJ2-7 | TRBV4-1 | CASSQDTSGPYEQYF | TGCGCCAGCAGCCAAGATACTAGCGGCCCCTACGAGCAGTACTTC
once | TRBD2 | TRBJ2-1 | TRBV27 | CASSRLSGTKSHEQFF | TGTGCCAGCAGTAGGTTGTCCGGGACTAAATCCCATGAGCAGTTCTTC
. | TRBD1 | TRBJ1-1 | TRBV18 | CASSQGTDTEAFF | TGTGCCAGCTCCCAAGGGACAGACACTGAAGCTTTCTTT
. | TRBD2 | TRBJ2-3 | TRBV24-1 | CATSDFHNSGGPSDTQYF | TGTGCCACCAGTGATTTTCATAATAGCGGGGGGCCGTCAGATACGCAGTATTTT
. | . | TRBJ2-1 | TRBV5-4 | CASSLAEGGNEQFF | TGTGCCAGCAGCTTAGCGGAGGGGGGGAATGAGCAGTTCTTC
. | . | TRBJ2-3 | TRBV13 | CASSLLDGRRSDTQYF | TGTGCCAGCAGCTTACTGGACGGGAGACGGTCAGATACGCAGTATTTT
. | . | TRBJ1-6 | TRBV6-2/TRBV6-3 | CASSPSAYSPLHF | TGTGCCAGCAGTCCATCAGCGTATTCACCCCTCCACTTT
. | . | TRBJ1-6 | TRBV2 | CASVGQSNSPLHF | TGTGCCAGCGTAGGACAGAGTAATTCACCCCTCCACTTT
. | . | TRBJ1-6 | TRBV5-1 | CASSLDNYNSPLHF | TGCGCCAGCAGCTTGGACAATTATAATTCACCCCTCCACTTT
. | . | TRBJ1-6 | TRBV6-2/TRBV6-3 | CASSYTRTGGNSPLHF | TGTGCCAGCAGTTACACCAGGACCGGGGGGAATTCACCCCTCCACTTT
. | TRBD2 | TRBJ2-3 | TRBV6-1 | CASSEGAGGNVFTDTQYF | TGTGCCAGCAGTGAGGGCGCGGGGGGTAACGTATTCACAGATACGCAGTATTTT
. | TRBD2 | TRBJ2-5 | TRBV9 | CASSVGAGGIGETQYF | TGTGCCAGCAGCGTAGGAGCGGGGGGGATCGGGGAGACCCAGTACTTC
. | TRBD1 | TRBJ1-2 | TRBV29-1 | CSVGPDRNQAGYTF | TGCAGCGTTGGGCCGGACAGGAATCAGGCTGGCTACACCTTC
. | . | TRBJ1-1 | TRBV7-8 | CASSLMDSKRTEAFF | TGTGCCAGCAGCTTGATGGACAGCAAGCGGACTGAAGCTTTCTTT
. | TRBD1 | TRBJ1-2 | TRBV5-4 | CASSPGTGLYGYTF | TGTGCCAGCAGCCCTGGGACAGGGCTATATGGCTACACCTTC
. | TRBD1 | TRBJ2-3 | TRBV5-5 | CASSLRDSPDTQYF | TGTGCCAGCAGCTTGCGGGACAGTCCAGATACGCAGTATTTT
. | TRBD2 | TRBJ2-3 | TRBV7-3 | CASSTRGATSGDPGDTQYF | TGTGCCAGCAGCACCCGGGGGGCCACTAGCGGGGACCCCGGGGATACGCAGTATTTT